The 27 T cell receptor beta chains listed next were all sequenced from one sample in a study of T-cell memory formation after mild COVID-19. MiXCR, applied by TCRdb to the 5' RACE reads, yields one record per CDR3 protein. Among 300,000 to 350,000 distinct CDR3 sequences listed, roughly an eighth were seen once. Sequenced material: PBMCs or a T cell subset sorted from them (not recorded which). The receptors come from a man younger than 30 who had mild COVID-19 (a few samples of this study predate the infection). Cell type and time point are not known.

J is TRBJ2-1 and V is TRBV20-1; the D call may be TRBD1 or TRBD2 (5 bases each). Trimming pared 1 base from V and 2 bases from J, leaving 15 bases between. Germline CDR1 is DFQATT and CDR2 is SNEGSKA (reference sequence). The CDR3 runs 16 residues. The CDR3 DNA sequence: TGCAGTGCTAGAGGCCCGGGGCTAGCCACCTACAATGAGCAGTTCTTC. Protein product: CSARGPGLATYNEQFF.

The table lists this clonotype with many counts. The genes are TRBV27 and TRBJ2-5, with no clear D. The V end lost 0 bases, the J end lost 9 bases, and 14 bases lay between the germline ends. Germline CDR1 reads MNHEY; CDR2 reads SMNVEV (reference sequence). The length of the CDR3 is 14 residues. CDR3: CASSLSSAAWAQYF. CDR3 nucleotide sequence: TGTGCCAGCAGTTTATCGTCTGCCGCATGGGCCCAGTACTTC.

This clonotype was counted a few times. The chain couples TRBV19 to TRBJ1-5; D not certain. V lost 0 bases and J 9 bases, leaving 18 bases between the germline ends. Germline loops: CDR1 LNHDA, CDR2 SQIVND (reference sequence). This CDR3 is built from 16 residues. CDR3 sequence (DNA): TGTGCCAGTAGTATAGATCCGGAGACCGGAGTTCGGCCCCAGCATTTT. Residues: CASSIDPETGVRPQHF.

In this sample, this clonotype turned up a few times. The J gene is TRBJ1-5, the V gene TRBV4-1, with D maybe TRBD1 (5 bases). The CDR3 is 16 amino acids. V was clipped by 0 bases and J by 2 bases, with 11 bases between them. Germline V gene sequence: CDR1 MGHRA, CDR2 YSYEKL. The CDR3: CASSQDGGAGNQPQHF. The CDR3 DNA is TGCGCCAGCAGCCAAGATGGGGGAGCGGGCAATCAGCCCCAGCATTTT.

Only a few counts were recorded for this clonotype. The chain has TRBV5-1 and TRBJ1-3, with D possibly being TRBD1 (6 bases). V was trimmed by 4 bases and J by 0 bases, leaving 8 bases between them. CDR1 and CDR2 (germline): SGHRS, YFSETQ. The CDR3 length is 14 residues. The CDR3 sequence is CASSPDSSGNTIYF. The CDR3 DNA is TGCGCCAGCAGCCCGGACAGCTCTGGAAACACCATATATTTT. The full variable domain, rest sourced from reference TRBV5-1 and TRBJ1-3, is KAGVTQTPRYLIKTRGQQVTLSCSPISGHRSVSWYQQTPGQGLQFLFEYFSETQRNKGNFPGRFSGRQFSNSRSEMNVSTLELGDSALYLCASSPDSSGNTIYFGEGSWLTVV.

This clonotype was picked up a small number of times. As DNA, the CDR3 is TGTGCCATCAGTGAGACTTGGGGGTACGAGCAGTACGTC. Translated, it gives CAISETWGYEQYV. V gene TRBV10-3 combines with J gene TRBJ2-7; either TRBD1 or TRBD2 may fit D (5 bases each). The CDR3 runs 13 residues. V was shortened by 2 bases and J by 4 bases, with 9 bases between the two germline ends. The germline gives CDR1 ENHRY, CDR2 SYGVKD.

There are many counts of this clonotype. The chain is built from TRBV28 and TRBJ1-1; D is unclear. From germline, CDR1 is MDHEN and CDR2 SYDVKM. The ends were cut back, 6 bases at V and 11 bases at J, with 10 bases in the middle. The CDR3 consists of 10 residues. CDR3 amino acids: CASSRLNAFF. DNA of the CDR3: TGTGCCAGCAGCCGCCTGAATGCTTTCTTT.

This clonotype showed up just once. This chain uses TRBV27 with TRBJ1-2; D remains unclear. V lost 5 bases and J lost 2, with 9 bases in between. The CDR3 is made up of 13 amino acids. In germline, CDR1 is MNHEY, CDR2 SMNVEV (reference sequence). The CDR3 protein is CASSADGNYGYTF. The DNA of the CDR3 is TGTGCCAGCAGTGCGGACGGGAACTATGGCTACACCTTC.

In its sample, this clonotype was seen a few times. This rearrangement joins TRBV5-1 to TRBJ2-1; 11 bases fit TRBD2. The CDR3 has 16 amino acids. V gave up 2 bases and J gave up 9 bases; unmatched junction bases: 10. Germline V gene lookup returns CDR1 SGHRS and CDR2 YFSETQ. The CDR3 DNA is TGCGCCAGCAGCTTTTTGGGGTCTAGCGGGGGGAGTGAGCAGTTCTTC. The encoded protein is CASSFLGSSGGSEQFF.

This clonotype was picked up a small number of times. This chain uses TRBV11-2 with TRBJ1-1, with 7 bases identical to TRBD1. Germline assignment: CDR1 SGHAT and CDR2 FQNNGV. The CDR3 is 17 amino acids. Germline trimming cut 4 bases from V and 3 bases from J; bases unmatched to any gene: 14. The CDR3 DNA reads as TGTGCCAGCAGCTCCTCATCGTTGGACAGGCCTTACACTGAAGCTTTCTTT. As protein: CASSSSSLDRPYTEAFF.

A word on this clonotype: An end of the junction does not agree with germline; a read error may underlie this. The chain uses TRBV7-9 and TRBJ2-1; the D gene is possibly TRBD2 (6 bases). Germline CDR1 reads SEHNR; CDR2 reads FQNEAQ (reference sequence). This CDR3 has 15 amino acids. Written as DNA, the CDR3 is TGTGCCAGCAGTTTAGCGGAGAGCTCCTACAATGAGCAGTTCTTC. Its translation: CASSLAESSYNEQFF.

Only one count was recorded for this clonotype. V is TRBV20-1 and J is TRBJ1-1; 10 bases are shared with TRBD1. The CDR3 runs 16 residues. Germline values: CDR1 DFQATT, CDR2 SNEGSKA (reference sequence). With 2 bases clipped from V and 0 bases from J, the junction kept 6 bases outside the gene matches. CDR3 in DNA: TGCAGTGCTAGAAATACCGGGACAGGGGTGAACACTGAAGCTTTCTTT. Translating gives CSARNTGTGVNTEAFF.

This clonotype was seen at least ten times. The chain links TRBV5-1 to TRBJ1-3; D not certain. V was shortened by 0 bases and J by 0 bases, with 10 bases between the two germline ends. The CDR3 covers 16 residues. Germline CDR1 SGHRS, CDR2 YFSETQ. The CDR3 protein is CASSLGYRASGNTIYF. As DNA, the CDR3 is TGCGCCAGCAGCTTGGGGTACAGAGCCTCTGGAAACACCATATATTTT.

The rearrangement links TRBV29-1 to TRBJ1-2, with a tentative D call TRBD1 (6 bases). In germline, CDR1 is SQVTM, CDR2 ANQGSEA. This CDR3 spans 12 amino acids. Trimming took off 0 bases at V and 8 bases at J, with 10 bases between the two ends. CDR3 sequence: CSVEDRGGGYTF. DNA of the CDR3: TGCAGCGTTGAAGACAGGGGAGGCGGCTACACCTTC.

The rearrangement links TRBV4-3 to TRBJ1-2; D is possibly TRBD1 (6 bases). This CDR3 has 15 residues. The germline V gene has CDR1 LGHNA and CDR2 YSLEER. V lost 1 base to trimming and J lost 5 bases, with 14 bases between them. CDR3: CASSQGGQKYYGYTF. The CDR3 DNA is TGCGCCAGCAGCCAAGGAGGACAGAAATATTATGGCTACACCTTC.

The chain combines TRBV9 with TRBJ2-3, with TRBD2 identical over 9 bases. Germline CDR1 is SGDLS and CDR2 is YYNGEE. The CDR3 is 16 amino acids. The V gene end was trimmed by 0 bases and the J gene end by 0 bases; junction bases not matched to a gene: 2. The CDR3 nucleotides are TGTGCCAGCAGCGTAGGACTAGCGGCTAGCACAGATACGCAGTATTTT. Translating it yields CASSVGLAASTDTQYF.

This clonotype showed up just a few times. The CDR3 loop reads CASSFAGGITEAFF. CDR3 DNA sequence: TGTGCCAGCAGTTTCGCGGGGGGAATCACTGAAGCTTTCTTT. J is TRBJ1-1 and V is TRBV6-5; D possibly corresponds to TRBD1 (5 bases). Germline V gene data show CDR1 as MNHEY and CDR2 as SVGAGI. The CDR3 sequence is 14 residues long. V lost 4 bases, J lost 4 bases, and 13 bases lay in between.

The V and J genes are TRBV4-3 and TRBJ2-1, with D perhaps TRBD1 or TRBD2 (7 bases each). The germline V gene has CDR1 LGHNA and CDR2 YSLEER. Trimming shortened V by 4 bases and J by 1 base, and 11 bases separated the two germline ends. This CDR3 has 15 amino acids. CDR3 bases: TGCGCCAGCAGCCGGGGGGGACAGTCCTACAATGAGCAGTTCTTC. It translates to CASSRGGQSYNEQFF.

This sequence joins TRBV5-6 and TRBJ1-5; D not certain. The V end was cut by 1 base, the J end by 6 bases, with 11 bases between. CDR1 is SGHDT and CDR2 is YYEEEE in the germline V gene. The CDR3 has 14 amino acids. The CDR3: CASSLFSSGQPQHF. The CDR3 DNA reads as TGTGCCAGCAGCTTGTTTAGTTCGGGTCAGCCCCAGCATTTT. The whole variable domain, filled in from reference TRBV5-6 and TRBJ1-5, reads DAGVTQSPTHLIKTRGQQVTLRCSPKSGHDTVSWYQQALGQGPQFIFQYYEEEERQRGNFPDRFSGHQFPNYSSELNVNALLLGDSALYLCASSLFSSGQPQHFGDGTRLSIL.

The chain is built from TRBV12-3 or TRBV12-4 and TRBJ2-3; D is perhaps TRBD1 (6 bases). CDR3 length: 12 amino acids. Trimming took off 6 bases at V and 7 bases at J, with 11 bases between the two ends. CDR3 sequence reads: CASSSDRNTQYF. CDR3 coding DNA: TGTGCCAGCAGCTCGGACAGAAATACGCAGTATTTT.

CDR3 amino acids: CASMITGTGHNEQFF. The DNA of the CDR3 is TGTGCCAGCATGATAACCGGGACAGGGCACAATGAGCAGTTCTTC. The chain combines TRBV6-2 or TRBV6-3 with TRBJ2-1; 9 bases are a match to TRBD1. Germline assignment: CDR1 MNHEY and CDR2 SVGEGT. The CDR3 is 15 residues long. With 7 bases clipped from V and 5 bases from J, the junction kept 9 bases outside the gene matches.

The V call is TRBV6-6, the J call TRBJ2-3, with TRBD2 identical over 7 bases. CDR1 and CDR2 (germline): MNHNY, SVGAGI (reference sequence). There are 17 residues in the CDR3. V gave up 2 bases and J gave up 3 bases; unmatched junction bases: 11. The CDR3 is CASSYDLLAWETDTQYF. In DNA form, the CDR3 reads TGTGCCAGCAGTTACGACCTACTAGCGTGGGAAACAGATACGCAGTATTTT.

The chain carries TRBV7-8 and TRBJ2-7; D is perhaps TRBD1 (5 bases). The CDR3 extends over 15 amino acids. The V gene lost 5 bases and the J gene lost 0 bases, with 14 bases spanning the gap. Germline CDR1 is SGHVS and CDR2 is FQNEAQ. The CDR3 bases are TGTGCCAGCAGCCCTCAACCGACAGTCTCCTACGAGCAGTACTTC. It translates to CASSPQPTVSYEQYF.

This clonotype was seen ten or more times. One junction end does not reproduce the germline sequence, and a read error may be involved. This sequence joins TRBV7-3 and TRBJ2-2; D gene ambiguous. This CDR3 has 14 amino acids. CDR1 is SGHTA, CDR2 FQGTGA, per germline. In DNA, the CDR3 is TGTGCCAGCCGCTTACGTATGAACACCGGGGAGCTGTTTTTT. Translation: CASRLRMNTGELFF.

This clonotype was counted ten times or more. The chain uses TRBV5-5 and TRBJ2-3; the D is unclear. CDR3 length equals 15 residues. The germline V and J ends were trimmed by 1 base and 2 bases, with 11 bases remaining between them. Germline values: CDR1 SGHKS, CDR2 YYEKEE (reference sequence). In DNA, the CDR3 is TGTGCCAGCAGCTTGCATGGCATCCTCACAGATACGCAGTATTTT. Its protein product is CASSLHGILTDTQYF.

This clonotype occurred a few times. V gene TRBV6-2 or TRBV6-3 combines with J gene TRBJ1-2; tentatively, D is TRBD1 (6 bases). Trimming pared 7 bases from V and 0 bases from J, leaving 21 bases between. The CDR3 covers 17 residues. Per the germline V gene, CDR1 is MNHEY and CDR2 is SVGEGT. CDR3 loop: CASTLQGWQATNYGYTF. In nucleotides, the CDR3 is TGTGCCAGCACCCTCCAGGGGTGGCAGGCGACTAACTATGGCTACACCTTC.

This clonotype has only a few counts. V and J are TRBV6-5 and TRBJ2-5, with TRBD2 as a possible D gene (5 bases). The V end lost 0 bases, the J end lost 7 bases, and 15 bases lay between the germline ends. Looked up from germline, CDR1 is MNHEY and CDR2 is SVGAGI. This CDR3 is built from 15 residues. The CDR3 protein is CASSYSAGGSGTQYF. DNA of the CDR3: TGTGCCAGCAGTTACTCTGCAGGCGGGTCCGGGACCCAGTACTTC.